What follows are 26 T cell receptor beta chains derived from one specimen sequenced in a study of neurological immune-mediated disorders. TCRdb reanalysed the 5' RACE reads using MiXCR and keeps one entry per CDR3 protein. The table records tens of thousands of distinct CDR3 sequences, about an eighth of them present only once. The sample was PBMCs. The receptor source for this set is a man aged 60 to 69 in good health.

This clonotype has a count of ten or more. The V call is TRBV25-1, the J call TRBJ2-7; the D is unclear. The CDR3 loop spans 11 amino acids. The V and J ends lost 4 bases and 9 bases respectively, with 10 bases between them. The germline V gene encodes CDR1 MGHDK and CDR2 SYGVNS. CDR3 in DNA: TGTGCCAGCAGTGTAGGGAACGGGCAGTACTTC. It codes for CASSVGNGQYF.

There are a few counts of this clonotype. V usage is TRBV7-2 and J usage is TRBJ2-5; D could derive from TRBD1 or TRBD2 (5 bases each). Germline V gene sequence: CDR1 SGHTA, CDR2 FQGNSA. Trimming removed 0 bases at V and 5 bases at J, with 16 bases between. This CDR3 region has 16 residues. CDR3 amino acids: CASSLAGRGWGETQYF. The CDR3 nucleotides are TGTGCCAGCAGCTTAGCGGGTCGGGGTTGGGGCGAGACCCAGTACTTC.

This clonotype showed up many times. The chain couples TRBV12-3 or TRBV12-4 to TRBJ2-6; 10 bases line up with TRBD1. Germline trimming cut 7 bases from V and 1 base from J; bases unmatched to any gene: 7. This CDR3 has 17 residues. The CDR3 loop is CASNLGTGVSGANVLTF. CDR3 bases: TGTGCCAGCAACCTGGGGACAGGGGTATCTGGGGCCAACGTCCTGACTTTC.

Ten or more counts support this clonotype. The chain carries TRBV27 and TRBJ1-6; no definite D call. The CDR3 is made up of 12 amino acids. Trimming cost V 3 bases and J 10 bases, with 7 bases left between them. Germline V gives CDR1 MNHEY, CDR2 SMNVEV (reference sequence). The CDR3 here is CASSFIGSPLHF. CDR3 nucleotide sequence: TGTGCCAGCAGTTTCATAGGATCACCCCTCCACTTT.

This clonotype was seen at least ten times. The chain employs TRBV6-2 or TRBV6-3 and TRBJ1-1, with D possibly matching TRBD1 (5 bases). The germline CDR1 and CDR2 sequences are MNHEY and SVGEGT. There are 13 residues in the CDR3. Trimming removed 5 bases from V and 5 bases from J, with 12 bases in between. CDR3 sequence: CASSADRPTEAFF. The DNA of the CDR3 is TGTGCCAGCAGTGCCGACAGACCAACTGAAGCTTTCTTT.

This clonotype was picked up many times. The CDR3 DNA follows: TGCGCCAGCAGTGAGGGGAGGGTTGGAGTGAAGACCCAGTACTTC. Translation gives CASSEGRVGVKTQYF. The genes are TRBV10-1 and TRBJ2-5; 7 bases line up with TRBD2. The germline CDR1 and CDR2 sequences are WNHNN and SYGVQD (reference sequence). The CDR3 length is 15 residues. The V and J ends lost 2 bases and 6 bases, in that order; junction bases with no gene match: 9.

This clonotype showed up just once. The germline gene is not matched at one end of the junction; a read error may be the cause. J is TRBJ1-2 and V is TRBV7-2; 8 nucleotides agree with TRBD1. Germline lookup yields CDR1 SGHTA and CDR2 FQGNSA. This CDR3 contains 15 residues. The CDR3: CASSQWTGRNYGFTF. The CDR3 DNA follows: TGTGCCAGCAGCCAATGGACAGGGCGCAACTATGGCTTCACCTTC.

This sequence joins TRBV7-2 and TRBJ1-1; the D gene is possibly TRBD1 (5 bases). The CDR3 loop spans 17 amino acids. Looked up from germline, CDR1 is SGHTA and CDR2 is FQGNSA. Trimming removed 0 bases at V and 7 bases at J, with 21 bases between. The CDR3 bases are TGTGCCAGCAGCTTAGCGCTGCGGGCAGGGAATCAGGGTGAAGCTTTCTTT. It specifies CASSLALRAGNQGEAFF.

This clonotype came up many times. The chain links TRBV29-1 to TRBJ2-1; D may be TRBD1 or TRBD2 (5 bases each). The CDR3 is 15 amino acids. With 7 bases removed from V and 4 bases from J, the gap between germline ends came to 20 bases. The germline V gene has CDR1 SQVTM and CDR2 ANQGSEA. The CDR3 here is CSGTAARGPYNEQFF. CDR3 nucleotides: TGCAGCGGGACGGCAGCACGGGGCCCTTACAATGAGCAGTTCTTC.

This clonotype has at least ten counts. The chain has TRBV18 and TRBJ2-7; 7 nucleotides align to TRBD1. With V trimmed by 5 bases and J by 9 bases, 7 bases remained unmatched. The CDR3 has 12 residues. The germline V gene has CDR1 KGHSH and CDR2 LQKENI. DNA for the CDR3: TGTGCCAGCTCAGAAAGACAGGGAAGGCAGTACTTC. This codes for CASSERQGRQYF.

This clonotype came up a few times. The chain carries TRBV28 and TRBJ2-2; D ambiguous. V lost 3 bases and J lost 3, with 8 bases in between. This CDR3 spans 14 amino acids. The germline CDR1 and CDR2 sequences are MDHEN and SYDVKM. DNA for the CDR3: TGTGCCAGCAGTTTCACTGCCTACACCGGGGAGCTGTTTTTT. This codes for CASSFTAYTGELFF.

This clonotype was detected only once. One base away lies a much larger clone, so this may be a sequencing read error. The chain links TRBV29-1 to TRBJ2-7; 9 bases match TRBD1. Germline V gives CDR1 SQVTM, CDR2 ANQGSEA. Unmatched junction bases numbered 5, after V lost 6 bases and J lost 2 bases. The CDR3 is made up of 13 amino acids. The CDR3: CSVMGDRAYEQYF. In DNA form, the CDR3 reads TGCAGCGTGATGGGGGACAGGGCCTACGAGCAGTACTTC.

This clonotype was counted at least ten times. The V call is TRBV4-3, the J call TRBJ2-7; the D gene is possibly TRBD2 (5 bases). Trimming stripped 3 bases from V and 4 bases from J, with 10 bases between. Germline CDR1 reads LGHNA; CDR2 reads YSLEER. The CDR3 consists of 13 residues. The CDR3: CASSQYRGYEQYF. The CDR3 DNA reads as TGCGCCAGCAGCCAGTACCGCGGGTACGAGCAGTACTTC.

This clonotype showed up just a few times. The V call is TRBV7-3, the J call TRBJ2-7; D ambiguous. The CDR3 has 12 residues. Trimming cost V 4 bases and J 3 bases, with 7 bases left between them. CDR1 and CDR2 (germline): SGHTA, FQGTGA. In DNA, the CDR3 is TGTGCCAGCAGCTCCGACGGCTACGAGCAGTACTTC. Translation gives CASSSDGYEQYF.

Many counts were recorded for this clonotype. V is TRBV20-1 and J is TRBJ1-5, with D possibly being TRBD1 (5 bases). There are 12 residues in the CDR3. The germline V gene encodes CDR1 DFQATT and CDR2 SNEGSKA (reference sequence). With 6 bases removed from V and 11 bases from J, the gap between germline ends came to 17 bases. CDR3 in DNA: TGCAGTGCCCCACGGGGCCCCGGGGCCCAGCATTTT. It translates to CSAPRGPGAQHF.

This clonotype occurred many times. The chain joins TRBV6-5 to TRBJ2-7, with D tentatively TRBD1 (6 bases). The CDR3 loop spans 17 amino acids. Germline V lookup: CDR1 MNHEY, CDR2 SVGAGI. V lost 5 bases, J lost 4 bases, and 24 bases lay in between. The DNA for the CDR3 is TGTGCCAGCAGTCGAGCAGCCCGGACAGCTACGAAATACGAGCAGTACTTC. Amino acids: CASSRAARTATKYEQYF.

This clonotype appeared many times. The chain recombines TRBV24-1 with TRBJ1-2; D gene ambiguous. CDR1 and CDR2 from the germline V gene are KGHDR and SFDVKD. The CDR3 has 12 residues. Trimming removed 5 bases at V and 1 base at J, with 4 bases between. In DNA form, the CDR3 reads TGTGCCACCAGTGGGGGTAACTATGGCTACACCTTC. Translating gives CATSGGNYGYTF.

This clonotype was counted ten times or more. The chain joins TRBV5-1 to TRBJ2-7; 8 nucleotides line up with TRBD1. V lost 3 bases to trimming and J lost 2 bases; unmatched junction nucleotides: 7. The CDR3 spans 15 residues. Germline V CDR1 and CDR2: SGHRS, YFSETQ. The CDR3 sequence: CASSSGGGGTYEQYF. DNA for the CDR3: TGCGCCAGCAGCTCAGGGGGCGGAGGAACCTACGAGCAGTACTTC. Complete variable domain (other parts from reference TRBV5-1 and TRBJ2-7): KAGVTQTPRYLIKTRGQQVTLSCSPISGHRSVSWYQQTPGQGLQFLFEYFSETQRNKGNFPGRFSGRQFSNSRSEMNVSTLELGDSALYLCASSSGGGGTYEQYFGPGTRLTVT.

This clonotype was picked up many times. The chain has TRBV14 and TRBJ1-1; D unclear. Between the trimmed V and J ends, which lost 4 bases and 3 bases, there was a span of 12 bases. Germline V CDR1 and CDR2: SGHDN, FVKESK. This CDR3 is 14 amino acids long. The CDR3 region is CASSLRRSYTEAFF. CDR3 DNA: TGTGCCAGCAGCCTTCGAAGGAGTTACACTGAAGCTTTCTTT. The entire variable domain, with the rest obtained from reference TRBV14 and TRBJ1-1, is as follows: EAGVTQFPSHSVIEKGQTVTLRCDPISGHDNLYWYRRVMGKEIKFLLHFVKESKQDESGMPNNRFLAERTGGTYSTLKVQPAELEDSGVYFCASSLRRSYTEAFFGQGTRLTVV.

Ten or more counts support this clonotype. This chain connects TRBV6-5 to TRBJ2-7, with D perhaps matching TRBD1 or TRBD2 (5 bases each). In germline, CDR1 is MNHEY, CDR2 SVGAGI. The length of the CDR3 is 15 residues. The V gene lost 0 bases and the J gene lost 9 bases, with 18 bases spanning the gap. The CDR3 DNA is TGTGCCAGCAGTTACTCGTCGGGACCGAAAAGGCCGCAGTACTTC. As protein: CASSYSSGPKRPQYF.

This clonotype has ten or more counts. The CDR3 DNA reads as TGTGCCAGCAGCCAAGATGGGGGGCCGGGCTATGGCTACACCTTC. Amino acid sequence: CASSQDGGPGYGYTF. The V call is TRBV3-1, the J call TRBJ1-2; tentative D call: TRBD1 (6 bases). Per the germline V gene, CDR1 is LGHDT and CDR2 is YNNKEL (reference sequence). Trimming took 0 bases from V and 4 from J, leaving 12 bases between them. CDR3 length: 15 residues.

This clonotype was recorded at least ten times. Here the CDR3 reads CASSTGLAGVEQFF. CDR3 in DNA: TGTGCCAGCAGCACCGGACTAGCGGGGGTAGAGCAGTTCTTC. The chain recombines TRBV3-1 with TRBJ2-1; the match to TRBD2 covers 13 bases. The CDR3 is 14 residues long. Germline CDR1 reads LGHDT; CDR2 reads YNNKEL (reference sequence). With V trimmed by 5 bases and J by 10 bases, 5 bases remained unmatched.

This clonotype was seen many times. The CDR3 nucleotides are TGTGCCAGCAGCTTAGCAGGAGGCGGGGAGCTGTTTTTT. Residues: CASSLAGGGELFF. The chain joins TRBV7-7 to TRBJ2-2; the D gene is possibly TRBD2 (5 bases). This CDR3 region has 13 residues. V was pared by 0 bases and J by 7 bases, with 6 bases between. Germline CDR1 SSHAT, CDR2 FNYEAQ (reference sequence).

This clonotype was observed many times. V usage is TRBV7-2 and J usage is TRBJ2-1; 9 nucleotides align to TRBD1. V dropped 3 bases and J dropped 7; count of bases not matched to a gene: 4. The CDR3 is made up of 14 amino acids. Per germline, CDR1 SGHTA and CDR2 FQGNSA. The CDR3 nucleotides are TGTGCCAGCAGCTTCGACAGGGGGAGGAATGAGCAGTTCTTC. As protein: CASSFDRGRNEQFF.

This clonotype has ten or more counts. V and J are TRBV7-9 and TRBJ1-1, with D perhaps TRBD1 (6 bases). Germline CDR1 and CDR2: SEHNR and FQNEAQ (reference sequence). The CDR3 covers 14 residues. The ends were cut back, 3 bases at V and 4 bases at J, with 12 bases in the middle. CDR3 coding DNA: TGTGCCAGCAGCTTTGGAGGGGGGACCACTGAAGCTTTCTTT. This encodes CASSFGGGTTEAFF. Full variable domain (remainder filled in from reference TRBV7-9 and TRBJ1-1): DTGVSQNPRHKITKRGQNVTFRCDPISEHNRLYWYRQTLGQGPEFLTYFQNEAQLEKSRLLSDRFSAERPKGSFSTLEIQRTEQGDSAMYLCASSFGGGTTEAFFGQGTRLTVV.

This clonotype is medium-sized by share. This rearrangement joins TRBV6-5 to TRBJ1-1; no clear D. Trimming stripped 8 bases from V and 1 base from J, with 14 bases between. This CDR3 is built from 14 residues. The germline V gene encodes CDR1 MNHEY and CDR2 SVGAGI. This chain's CDR3 is CASRLLGTNTEAFF. In DNA, the CDR3 is TGTGCCAGCCGCCTATTGGGTACGAACACTGAAGCTTTCTTT.